This T cell receptor beta chain was recovered during a study of blood T cell repertoires in COVID-19. This CDR3 has 12 residues. Trimming cost V 4 bases and J 17 bases, with 18 bases left between them. The germline CDR1 and CDR2 sequences are SGHDT and YYEEEE. Sequencing used immunoSEQ multiplex PCR; TCRdb keeps in-frame clones, though not all of them. The table shows about 98,000 clones, with approximately 90% occurring only once. The clonotype comes from a man aged 65 to 79 with acute or convalescent COVID-19. Sequencing was done on a sample of peripheral blood. This chain joins TRBV5-6 and TRBJ1-4; the D is unclear. CDR3 amino acids: CASSEITGNLFF. In nucleotides, the CDR3 is TGTGCCAGCAGCGAAATTACCGGGAACCTCTTTTTT. Variable domain in full (rest from reference TRBV5-6 and TRBJ1-4): DAGVTQSPTHLIKTRGQQVTLRCSPKSGHDTVSWYQQALGQGPQFIFQYYEEEERQRGNFPDRFSGHQFPNYSSELNVNALLLGDSALYLCASSEITGNLFFGSGTQLSVL.